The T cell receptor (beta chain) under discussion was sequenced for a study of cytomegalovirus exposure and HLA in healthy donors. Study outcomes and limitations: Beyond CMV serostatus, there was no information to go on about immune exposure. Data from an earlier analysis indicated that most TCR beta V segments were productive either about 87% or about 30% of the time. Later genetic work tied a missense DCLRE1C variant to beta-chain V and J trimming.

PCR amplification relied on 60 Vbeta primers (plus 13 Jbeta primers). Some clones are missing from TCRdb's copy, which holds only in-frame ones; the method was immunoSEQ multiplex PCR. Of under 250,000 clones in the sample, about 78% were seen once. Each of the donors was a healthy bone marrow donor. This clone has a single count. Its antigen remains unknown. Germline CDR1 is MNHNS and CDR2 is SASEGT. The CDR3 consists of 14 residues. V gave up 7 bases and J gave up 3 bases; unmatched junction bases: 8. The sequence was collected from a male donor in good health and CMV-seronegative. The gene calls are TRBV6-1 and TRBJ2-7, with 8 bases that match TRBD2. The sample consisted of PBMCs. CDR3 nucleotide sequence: TGTGCCAGCACCGCGGGACTAGAGTTCTACGAGCAGTACTTC. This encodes CASTAGLEFYEQYF.